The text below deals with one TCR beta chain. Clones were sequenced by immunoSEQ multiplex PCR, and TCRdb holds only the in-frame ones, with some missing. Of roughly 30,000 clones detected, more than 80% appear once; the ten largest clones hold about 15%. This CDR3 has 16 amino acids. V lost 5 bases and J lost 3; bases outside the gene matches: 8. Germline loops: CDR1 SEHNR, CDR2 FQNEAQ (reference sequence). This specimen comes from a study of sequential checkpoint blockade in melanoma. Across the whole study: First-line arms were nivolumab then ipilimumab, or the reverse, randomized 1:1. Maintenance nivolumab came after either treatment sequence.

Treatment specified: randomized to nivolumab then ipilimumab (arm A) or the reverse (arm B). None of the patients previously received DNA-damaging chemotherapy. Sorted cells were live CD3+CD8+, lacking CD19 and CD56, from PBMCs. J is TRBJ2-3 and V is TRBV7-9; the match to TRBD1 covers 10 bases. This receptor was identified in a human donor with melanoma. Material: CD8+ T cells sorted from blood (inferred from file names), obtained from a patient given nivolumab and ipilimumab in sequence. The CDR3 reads CASSPDRGQGTDTQYF. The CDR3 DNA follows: TGTGCCAGCAGCCCTGACAGGGGGCAAGGGACAGATACGCAGTATTTT.